This passage covers 13 T cell receptor beta chains from one sample sequenced in a study of T cells in Graves' hyperthyroidism and ophthalmopathy. The investigators amplified TCR beta CDR3 regions from RNA transcripts. Using the HTBI primer set, a first-round RT-PCR was run on the TCR CDR3. MiXCR, run by TCRdb on the multiplex PCR reads, gives a single entry per CDR3 protein. The table lists approximately 620,000 distinct CDR3 sequences, approximately 16% of them singletons. Sequenced sample: blood. These receptor sequences come from a woman aged 40 to 50 with Graves' ophthalmopathy.

This clonotype occurred many times. The chain recombines TRBV7-9 with TRBJ2-5, with D hard to call. Germline CDR1 is SEHNR and CDR2 is FQNEAQ (reference sequence). Trimming left V 5 bases short and J 5 bases short, with 18 bases between. The CDR3 covers 15 residues. The chain's CDR3 is CASSPRASKVETQYF. In DNA, the CDR3 is TGTGCCAGCAGCCCACGGGCGTCAAAGGTGGAGACCCAGTACTTC.

This clonotype was observed many times. The CDR3 is CASTADSPETQYF. CDR3 nucleotide sequence: TGTGCCAGCACCGCTGACAGTCCAGAGACCCAGTACTTC. The chain joins TRBV2 to TRBJ2-5; D is perhaps TRBD1 (5 bases). The germline gives CDR1 SNHLY, CDR2 FYNNEI. The CDR3 loop spans 13 amino acids. The V and J ends lost 7 bases and 4 bases respectively, with 13 bases between them.

The sample holds many counts of this clonotype. The chain has TRBV5-6 and TRBJ2-7, with TRBD1 matching 9 bases. Per the germline V gene, CDR1 is SGHDT and CDR2 is YYEEEE. The CDR3 consists of 14 residues. V dropped 4 bases and J dropped 6; count of bases not matched to a gene: 8. The CDR3 sequence: CASSGPGQGFEQYF. The CDR3 nucleotides read TGTGCCAGCAGCGGACCGGGACAGGGTTTCGAGCAGTACTTC.

The chain carries TRBV28 and TRBJ2-1; TRBD2 aligns across 7 bases. The V gene's germline CDR1 is MDHEN and CDR2 SYDVKM. The ends lost 1 base at V and 12 bases at J; junction bases unmatched: 12. The CDR3 covers 15 residues. CDR3 residues: CASSLFQRDGVGQFF. The CDR3 nucleotides read TGTGCCAGCAGTTTATTTCAGCGGGACGGTGTAGGGCAGTTCTTC.

Concerning this clonotype: Possible read error: a much larger clone is one base away. The chain has TRBV12-3 or TRBV12-4 and TRBJ2-3; TRBD2 agrees at 8 bases. The CDR3 has 14 residues. DNA of the CDR3: TGTGCCATCAATAGCGGGGCAGTATCAGATGCGCAGTATTTT. This codes for CAINSGAVSDAQYF.

In this sample, this clonotype turned up once. The chain employs TRBV4-1 and TRBJ2-7; TRBD2 matches 12 bases. With 1 base clipped from V and 7 bases from J, the junction kept 5 bases outside the gene matches. The CDR3 spans 15 residues. In germline, CDR1 is MGHRA, CDR2 YSYEKL. The CDR3 nucleotides read TGCGCCAGCAGCCAAGCGACTAGCGGGGGTTGGGAGCAGTACTTC. Amino acids: CASSQATSGGWEQYF.

In its sample, this clonotype was seen many times. The V and J genes are TRBV7-9 and TRBJ2-3; 9 bases are shared with TRBD1. The CDR3 consists of 15 residues. Germline trimming cut 7 bases from V and 3 bases from J; bases unmatched to any gene: 8. CDR1 is SEHNR, CDR2 FQNEAQ, per germline (reference sequence). CDR3: CASKDRGGQTDTQYF. The CDR3 coding sequence is TGTGCCAGCAAGGACAGGGGAGGTCAAACAGATACGCAGTATTTT.

The sample holds many counts of this clonotype. The J gene is TRBJ2-5, the V gene TRBV12-3 or TRBV12-4; D is perhaps TRBD1 or TRBD2 (5 bases each). The V and J ends lost 3 bases and 4 bases respectively, with 9 bases between them. The CDR3 extends over 13 amino acids. The CDR3 loop reads CASSLERGETQYF. As DNA, the CDR3 is TGTGCCAGCAGTTTGGAGAGGGGAGAGACCCAGTACTTC.

This clonotype was counted many times. The chain carries TRBV12-3 or TRBV12-4 and TRBJ2-2; TRBD1 matches at 7 bases. The CDR3 runs 14 residues. After removal of 5 bases from V and 3 bases from J, the junction contained 3 bases not matched to a gene. This CDR3 reads CASSPTGDTGELFF. For the CDR3, the DNA is TGTGCCAGCAGTCCTACAGGGGACACCGGGGAGCTGTTTTTT.

This clonotype was counted ten times or more. The chain couples TRBV3-1 to TRBJ2-2; 10 bases are shared with TRBD1. The ends lost 6 bases at V and 5 bases at J; junction bases unmatched: 6. Germline loops: CDR1 LGHDT, CDR2 YNNKEL (reference sequence). The CDR3 covers 15 residues. The CDR3 here is CASSPGTGVTGELFF. The CDR3 coding sequence is TGTGCCAGCAGTCCCGGGACAGGGGTGACCGGGGAGCTGTTTTTT.

This clonotype has at least ten counts. V and J are TRBV28 and TRBJ1-5, with TRBD1 identical over 9 bases. Losses at the gene ends were 5 bases for V and 3 bases for J; bases not matched to a gene: 14. Germline lookup yields CDR1 MDHEN and CDR2 SYDVKM. The CDR3 spans 18 residues. The CDR3 here is CASSNLNYRDRVNQPQHF. Written as DNA, the CDR3 is TGTGCCAGCAGTAATTTAAATTACCGGGACAGGGTCAATCAGCCCCAGCATTTT.

V gene TRBV3-1 combines with J gene TRBJ2-7; the match to TRBD2 covers 8 bases. The CDR3 has 18 amino acids. The germline V gene has CDR1 LGHDT and CDR2 YNNKEL (reference sequence). Unmatched junction bases numbered 16, after V lost 6 bases and J lost 0 bases. The chain's CDR3 is CASSPGVAGSSSSYEQYF. CDR3 in DNA: TGTGCCAGCAGTCCCGGGGTAGCGGGGTCCTCTAGCTCCTACGAGCAGTACTTC.

The chain couples TRBV6-1 to TRBJ2-6, with TRBD1 identical over 9 bases. Germline V gene sequence: CDR1 MNHNS, CDR2 SASEGT. There are 15 residues in the CDR3. Unmatched junction bases numbered 3, after V lost 5 bases and J lost 4 bases. The CDR3 DNA follows: TGTGCCAGCAGTAGGACAGGGGAAGGGGCCAACGTCCTGACTTTC. This translates into CASSRTGEGANVLTF.